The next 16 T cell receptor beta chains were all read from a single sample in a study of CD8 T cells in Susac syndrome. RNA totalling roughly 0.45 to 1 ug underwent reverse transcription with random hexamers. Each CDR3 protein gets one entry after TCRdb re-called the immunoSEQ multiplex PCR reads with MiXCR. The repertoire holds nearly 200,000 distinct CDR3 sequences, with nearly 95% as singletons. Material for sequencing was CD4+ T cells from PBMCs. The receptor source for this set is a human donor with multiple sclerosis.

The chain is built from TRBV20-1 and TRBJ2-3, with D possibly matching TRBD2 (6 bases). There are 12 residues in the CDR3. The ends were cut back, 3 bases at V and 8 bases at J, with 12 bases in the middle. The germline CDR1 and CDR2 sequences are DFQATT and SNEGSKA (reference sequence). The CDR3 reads CSARAEGGTQYF. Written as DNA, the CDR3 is TGCAGTGCTAGGGCCGAGGGAGGTACGCAGTATTTT.

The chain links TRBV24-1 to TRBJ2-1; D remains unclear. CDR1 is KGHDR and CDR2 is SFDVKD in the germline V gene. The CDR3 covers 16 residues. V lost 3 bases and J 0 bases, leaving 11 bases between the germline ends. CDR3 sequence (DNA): TGTGCCACCAGTGATCCTGACGGCGCCTCCTACAATGAGCAGTTCTTC. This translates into CATSDPDGASYNEQFF.

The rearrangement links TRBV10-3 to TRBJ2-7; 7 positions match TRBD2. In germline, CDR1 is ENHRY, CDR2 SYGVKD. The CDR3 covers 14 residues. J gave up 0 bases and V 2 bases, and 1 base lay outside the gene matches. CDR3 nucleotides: TGTGCCATCAGTGAGCGGGGGGACTCCTACGAGCAGTACTTC. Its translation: CAISERGDSYEQYF.

For the CDR3, the DNA is TGCAGTGCTGCCAGCGGGGGAGGGATTTACAATGAGCAGTTCTTC. Its translation: CSAASGGGIYNEQFF. This chain joins TRBV20-1 and TRBJ2-1; TRBD2 aligns across 8 bases. Germline-derived CDR1 and CDR2 are DFQATT and SNEGSKA (reference sequence). The CDR3 consists of 15 residues. The junction had 10 bases not matched to a gene; V was cut back by 5 bases and J by 4 bases.

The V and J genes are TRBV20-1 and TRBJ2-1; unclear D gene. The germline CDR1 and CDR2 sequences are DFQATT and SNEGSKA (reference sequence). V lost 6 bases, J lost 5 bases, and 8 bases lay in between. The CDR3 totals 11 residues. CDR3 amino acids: CSARFNNEQFF. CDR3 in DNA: TGCAGTGCGAGGTTTAACAATGAGCAGTTCTTC.

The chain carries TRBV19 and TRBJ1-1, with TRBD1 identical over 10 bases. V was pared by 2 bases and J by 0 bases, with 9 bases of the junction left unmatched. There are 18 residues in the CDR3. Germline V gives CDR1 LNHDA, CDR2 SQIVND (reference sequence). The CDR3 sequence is CASSIPPGQGTMNTEAFF. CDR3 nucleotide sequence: TGTGCCAGTAGTATACCTCCGGGACAGGGGACAATGAACACTGAAGCTTTCTTT.

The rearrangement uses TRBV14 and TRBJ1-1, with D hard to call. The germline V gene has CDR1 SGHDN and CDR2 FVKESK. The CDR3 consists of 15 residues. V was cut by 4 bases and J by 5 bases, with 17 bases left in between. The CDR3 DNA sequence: TGTGCCAGCAGCCGTTCGGTCCCCGGTGGGACTGAAGCTTTCTTT. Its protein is CASSRSVPGGTEAFF. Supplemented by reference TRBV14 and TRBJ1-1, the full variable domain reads EAGVTQFPSHSVIEKGQTVTLRCDPISGHDNLYWYRRVMGKEIKFLLHFVKESKQDESGMPNNRFLAERTGGTYSTLKVQPAELEDSGVYFCASSRSVPGGTEAFFGQGTRLTVV.

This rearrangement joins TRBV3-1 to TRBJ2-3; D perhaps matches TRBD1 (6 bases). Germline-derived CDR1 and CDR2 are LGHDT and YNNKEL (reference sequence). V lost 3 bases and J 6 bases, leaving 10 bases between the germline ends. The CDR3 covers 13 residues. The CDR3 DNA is TGTGCCAGCAGCCAGCAGGGGTGGGATACGCAGTATTTT. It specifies CASSQQGWDTQYF.

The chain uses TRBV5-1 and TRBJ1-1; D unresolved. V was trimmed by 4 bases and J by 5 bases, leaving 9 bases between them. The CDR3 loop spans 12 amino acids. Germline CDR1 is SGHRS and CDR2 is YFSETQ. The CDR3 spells CASSRDRTEAFF. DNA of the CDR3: TGCGCCAGCAGCAGGGATCGGACTGAAGCTTTCTTT.

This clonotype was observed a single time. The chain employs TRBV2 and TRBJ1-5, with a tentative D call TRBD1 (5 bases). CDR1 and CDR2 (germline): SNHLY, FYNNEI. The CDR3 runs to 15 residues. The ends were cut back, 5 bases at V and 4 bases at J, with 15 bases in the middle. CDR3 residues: CASSLRGPGNQPQHF. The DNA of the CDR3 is TGTGCCAGCAGTCTACGGGGCCCTGGGAATCAGCCCCAGCATTTT.

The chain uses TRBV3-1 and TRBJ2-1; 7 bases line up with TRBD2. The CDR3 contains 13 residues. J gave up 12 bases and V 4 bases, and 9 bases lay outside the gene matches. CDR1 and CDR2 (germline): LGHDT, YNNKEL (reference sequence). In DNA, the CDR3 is TGTGCCAGCAGCCCTCCAGGCGGGGGTTGGCAGTTCTTC. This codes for CASSPPGGGWQFF.

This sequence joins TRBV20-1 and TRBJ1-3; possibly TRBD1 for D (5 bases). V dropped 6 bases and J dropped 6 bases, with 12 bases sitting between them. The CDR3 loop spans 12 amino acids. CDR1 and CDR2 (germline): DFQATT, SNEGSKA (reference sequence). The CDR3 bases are TGCAGTGCCCTGGGGCTCGAAAACACCATATATTTT. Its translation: CSALGLENTIYF.

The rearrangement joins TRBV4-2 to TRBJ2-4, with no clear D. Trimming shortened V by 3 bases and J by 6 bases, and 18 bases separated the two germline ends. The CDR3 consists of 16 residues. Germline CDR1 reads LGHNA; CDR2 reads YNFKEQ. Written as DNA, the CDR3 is TGTGCCAGCAGCCATTCCAAGGGTGGGCCTGGAAACATTCAGTACTTC. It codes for CASSHSKGGPGNIQYF.

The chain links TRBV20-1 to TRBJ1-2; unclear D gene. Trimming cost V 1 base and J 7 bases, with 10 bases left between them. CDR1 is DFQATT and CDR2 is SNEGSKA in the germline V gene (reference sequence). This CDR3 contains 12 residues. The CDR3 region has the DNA TGCAGTGCTAGAGCGACCGGCAGTGGCTACACCTTC. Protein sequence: CSARATGSGYTF.

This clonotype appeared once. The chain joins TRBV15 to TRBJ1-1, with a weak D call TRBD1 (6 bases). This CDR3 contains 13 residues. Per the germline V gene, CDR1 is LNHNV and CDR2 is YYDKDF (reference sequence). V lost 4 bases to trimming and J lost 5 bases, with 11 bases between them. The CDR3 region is CATSTRRGTEAFF. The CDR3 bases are TGTGCCACCAGCACCAGAAGGGGGACTGAAGCTTTCTTT.

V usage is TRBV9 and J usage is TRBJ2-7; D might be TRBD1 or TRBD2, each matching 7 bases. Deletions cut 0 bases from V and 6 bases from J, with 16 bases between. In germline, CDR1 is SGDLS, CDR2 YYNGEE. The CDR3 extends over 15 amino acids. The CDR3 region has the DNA TGTGCCAGCAGCGTAGGTCGGGGAGGGGGCGTCGAGCAGTACTTC. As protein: CASSVGRGGGVEQYF. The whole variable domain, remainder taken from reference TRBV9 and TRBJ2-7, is DSGVTQTPKHLITATGQRVTLRCSPRSGDLSVYWYQQSLDQGLQFLIQYYNGEERAKGNILERFSAQQFPDLHSELNLSSLELGDSALYFCASSVGRGGGVEQYFGPGTRLTVT.